These T cell receptor beta chains were read from a single sample in a study of long-term antiretroviral therapy in people with HIV. TCRdb keeps only in-frame clones here, not all; method: immunoSEQ multiplex PCR. The table has some 9,600 clones, roughly 89% seen once; the top ten hold approximately 9.1%. Source: unsorted PBMCs, taken 0.3 years before starting antiretroviral therapy. These receptors came from a man aged 25 to 45 with HIV. Both conserved end residues are part of each CDR3. The D gene is left open where the match is weak. Clone size is stated in some rows and not others, as once, few, many or a class when expanded.

CDR3nt: TGTGCCAGCTCAACGACGGGGGTGACGGGCAATCAGCCCCAGCATTTT
CDR3aa: CASSTTGVTGNQPQHF
abundance: NA
d_gene: NA
v_gene: TRBV18
j_gene: TRBJ1-5

CDR3nt: TGTGCCAGCAGCTTAGGGGACAGGGCGGGTGAGCAGTACTTC
CDR3aa: CASSLGDRAGEQYF
abundance: NA
d_gene: TRBD1
v_gene: TRBV11-2
j_gene: TRBJ2-7

CDR3nt: TGTGCCAGAAGCCTGACCTACGTGTCTCGAGGCAACGCTTATGGCTACACCTTC
CDR3aa: CARSLTYVSRGNAYGYTF
abundance: few
d_gene: NA
v_gene: TRBV5-3
j_gene: TRBJ1-2

CDR3nt: TGTGCCAGCAGCCAAAATCAGGGTTCCAATCAGCCCCAGCATTTT
CDR3aa: CASSQNQGSNQPQHF
abundance: NA
d_gene: NA
v_gene: TRBV4-2
j_gene: TRBJ1-5

CDR3nt: TGTGCCAGCAGCTTAGAGGCTCAGATGAACACTGAAGCTTTCTTT
CDR3aa: CASSLEAQMNTEAFF
abundance: NA
d_gene: NA
v_gene: TRBV7-6
j_gene: TRBJ1-1

CDR3nt: TGTGCTAGTGGAGGAAATGAGCAGTTCTTC
CDR3aa: CASGGNEQFF
abundance: NA
d_gene: NA
v_gene: TRBV12-5
j_gene: TRBJ2-1

CDR3nt: TGTGCCAGCAGGGGGGGGGAAAGCAATCAGCCCCAGCATTTT
CDR3aa: CASRGGESNQPQHF
abundance: NA
d_gene: NA
v_gene: TRBV27
j_gene: TRBJ1-5

CDR3nt: TGCGCCAGCAGCGGTACTAGCACAGATACGCAGTATTTT
CDR3aa: CASSGTSTDTQYF
abundance: NA
d_gene: NA
v_gene: TRBV5-1
j_gene: TRBJ2-3

CDR3nt: TGTGCCAGCAGTGACTCTAGGAACACCGGGGAGCTGTTTTTT
CDR3aa: CASSDSRNTGELFF
abundance: once
d_gene: NA
v_gene: TRBV6-4
j_gene: TRBJ2-2

CDR3nt: TGCGCCAGCAGCCAGTTGACAGGGGTCTACGAGCAGTACTTC
CDR3aa: CASSQLTGVYEQYF
abundance: NA
d_gene: TRBD1
v_gene: TRBV4-3
j_gene: TRBJ2-7

CDR3nt: TGTGCCAGCAGCTTAGATTCTTGGGGACGGTCATCCACAGATACGCAGTATTTT
CDR3aa: CASSLDSWGRSSTDTQYF
abundance: NA
d_gene: NA
v_gene: TRBV11-2
j_gene: TRBJ2-3

CDR3nt: TGTGCCAGCAGCCCTGACAGGGGGGTTGCCGGGGAGCTGTTTTTT
CDR3aa: CASSPDRGVAGELFF
abundance: NA
d_gene: TRBD1
v_gene: TRBV28
j_gene: TRBJ2-2

CDR3nt: TGTGCCAGCAGGAGACAGGGTGGGATCCAGCCCCAGCATTTT
CDR3aa: CASRRQGGIQPQHF
abundance: once
d_gene: TRBD1
v_gene: TRBV28
j_gene: TRBJ1-5

CDR3nt: TGTGCCAGCAGCTTAGACAGCTTC
CDR3aa: CASSLDSF
abundance: NA
d_gene: NA
v_gene: TRBV7-9
j_gene: TRBJ1-2

CDR3nt: TGTGCCAGCAGCGCAGAGGCTAGCAATCAGCCCCAGCATTTT
CDR3aa: CASSAEASNQPQHF
abundance: NA
d_gene: NA
v_gene: TRBV9
j_gene: TRBJ1-5

CDR3nt: TGTGCCAGCGGGGGGATAAGCTCCTACAATGAGCAGTTCTTC
CDR3aa: CASGGISSYNEQFF
abundance: NA
d_gene: TRBD2
v_gene: TRBV19
j_gene: TRBJ2-1

CDR3nt: TGCGCCAGCAGCCAAAGACTAGACATATCTGGAAACACCATATATTTT
CDR3aa: CASSQRLDISGNTIYF
abundance: few
d_gene: NA
v_gene: TRBV4-1
j_gene: TRBJ1-3

CDR3nt: TGTGCCAGCAGCTTAGCGCTAGGCAGTCAGGTGGGAGAGACCCAGTACTTC
CDR3aa: CASSLALGSQVGETQYF
abundance: once
d_gene: NA
v_gene: TRBV7-6
j_gene: TRBJ2-5

CDR3nt: TGTGCCTGGAGGGCTAGCGGGGGATACAACTACGAGCAGTACTTC
CDR3aa: CAWRASGGYNYEQYF
abundance: NA
d_gene: TRBD2
v_gene: TRBV30
j_gene: TRBJ2-7

CDR3nt: TGCGCCAGCAGCCTCAGAGGGACAGTGTCCCTTAGCACAGATACGCAGTATTTT
CDR3aa: CASSLRGTVSLSTDTQYF
abundance: NA
d_gene: TRBD1
v_gene: TRBV4-1
j_gene: TRBJ2-3

CDR3nt: TGTGCCAGCAGTTACTCGAAGGGAGCGAACACTGAAGCTTTCTTT
CDR3aa: CASSYSKGANTEAFF
abundance: NA
d_gene: NA
v_gene: TRBV6-5
j_gene: TRBJ1-1

CDR3nt: TGTGCCAGCAGCCTTAACGGGGGGGTAGGATACAATGAGCAGTTCTTC
CDR3aa: CASSLNGGVGYNEQFF
abundance: once
d_gene: TRBD2
v_gene: TRBV9
j_gene: TRBJ2-1

CDR3nt: TGTGCCAGCAATCAGTGGGGGAACTCCTACGAGCAGTACTTC
CDR3aa: CASNQWGNSYEQYF
abundance: once
d_gene: NA
v_gene: TRBV6-1
j_gene: TRBJ2-7

CDR3nt: TGTGCCAGCAGCCTCCCGGGACACGGGAATGAAAAACTGTTTTTT
CDR3aa: CASSLPGHGNEKLFF
abundance: NA
d_gene: NA
v_gene: TRBV7-8
j_gene: TRBJ1-4

CDR3nt: TGTGCCAGCAGCCTCTGGGTCGTGGCGGGGGAAAAACTGTTTTTT
CDR3aa: CASSLWVVAGEKLFF
abundance: once
d_gene: NA
v_gene: TRBV13
j_gene: TRBJ1-4

CDR3nt: TGTGCCAGCAGCGTCGTGGAAGGAGCCCCCCCTAGTACCTTC
CDR3aa: CASSVVEGAPPSTF
abundance: NA
d_gene: NA
v_gene: TRBV6-1
j_gene: TRBJ1-2

CDR3nt: TGTGCCAGCAGCTTAGGTAGCGGAAGCACAGATACGCAGTATTTT
CDR3aa: CASSLGSGSTDTQYF
abundance: once
d_gene: NA
v_gene: TRBV5-4
j_gene: TRBJ2-3

CDR3nt: TGTGCCAGCAGCTTCGGTTCCTACGAGCAGTACTTC
CDR3aa: CASSFGSYEQYF
abundance: few
d_gene: NA
v_gene: TRBV7-9
j_gene: TRBJ2-7

CDR3nt: TGTGCCAGCAGTGACGGGACAGGGGACACCGGGGAGCTGTTTTTT
CDR3aa: CASSDGTGDTGELFF
abundance: once
d_gene: TRBD1
v_gene: TRBV6-4
j_gene: TRBJ2-2

CDR3nt: TGTGCCAGCAGTTTATCCAGCAATCAGCCCCAGCATTTT
CDR3aa: CASSLSSNQPQHF
abundance: once
d_gene: NA
v_gene: TRBV27
j_gene: TRBJ1-5

CDR3nt: TGTGCAAGTCGGAACAAGACTAGCGGGAAGGCAGATACGCAGTATTTT
CDR3aa: CASRNKTSGKADTQYF
abundance: NA
d_gene: NA
v_gene: TRBV12-2
j_gene: TRBJ2-3

CDR3nt: TGTGCCTCTCAGTACGGGACAGCTAATCAGCCCCAGCATTTT
CDR3aa: CASQYGTANQPQHF
abundance: few
d_gene: TRBD1
v_gene: TRBV30
j_gene: TRBJ1-5

CDR3nt: TGCAGTGAAGGGAACACTGAAGCTTTCTTT
CDR3aa: CSEGNTEAFF
abundance: few
d_gene: NA
v_gene: TRBV20-1
j_gene: TRBJ1-1

CDR3nt: TGTGCCAGCAGTGGGGACAGGGCTATGAACACTGAAGCTTTCTTT
CDR3aa: CASSGDRAMNTEAFF
abundance: NA
d_gene: TRBD1
v_gene: TRBV2
j_gene: TRBJ1-1

CDR3nt: TGTGCCAGCAGCGTGGACTTCAGCTCCTACAATGAGCAGTTCTTC
CDR3aa: CASSVDFSSYNEQFF
abundance: NA
d_gene: NA
v_gene: TRBV9
j_gene: TRBJ2-1

CDR3nt: TGCGCCAGCAGCCAAGTGTTAAACACCCAAGAGACCCAGTACTTC
CDR3aa: CASSQVLNTQETQYF
abundance: NA
d_gene: NA
v_gene: TRBV4-3
j_gene: TRBJ2-5

CDR3nt: TGTGCCAGCCACCGCAGGCCGGGACTAGCGGGAGAGAATGAGCAGTTCTTC
CDR3aa: CASHRRPGLAGENEQFF
abundance: NA
d_gene: TRBD2
v_gene: TRBV27
j_gene: TRBJ2-1

CDR3nt: TGTGCCTGGAGTTCGAATTGGGGACAGGGCGGTACCGGCGAGCAGTACTTC
CDR3aa: CAWSSNWGQGGTGEQYF
abundance: NA
d_gene: TRBD1
v_gene: TRBV30
j_gene: TRBJ2-7

CDR3nt: TGTGCCAGCAGTTTGGGAACCGGGGACACCGGAAACACCATATATTTT
CDR3aa: CASSLGTGDTGNTIYF
abundance: NA
d_gene: NA
v_gene: TRBV7-9
j_gene: TRBJ1-3

CDR3nt: TGCGCCAGCAGCCCGAGTAGCGGGAGGTGGAACACCGGGGAGCTGTTTTTT
CDR3aa: CASSPSSGRWNTGELFF
abundance: NA
d_gene: TRBD2
v_gene: TRBV4-3
j_gene: TRBJ2-2

CDR3nt: TGTGCCAGCTCACTCAGCCACGTCCAAGAGACCCAGTACTTC
CDR3aa: CASSLSHVQETQYF
abundance: NA
d_gene: NA
v_gene: TRBV18
j_gene: TRBJ2-5

CDR3nt: TGTGCCATCTCAACTAAGCGGGACAGGGATCCCTACGAGCAGTACTTC
CDR3aa: CAISTKRDRDPYEQYF
abundance: few
d_gene: TRBD1
v_gene: TRBV5-4
j_gene: TRBJ2-7

CDR3nt: TGTGCCAGCAGCGGGTCAGATACGCAGTATTTT
CDR3aa: CASSGSDTQYF
abundance: NA
d_gene: NA
v_gene: TRBV7-8
j_gene: TRBJ2-3

CDR3nt: TGTGCCAGCAGTTACTCGACGGTAGTGGAGACCCAGTACTTC
CDR3aa: CASSYSTVVETQYF
abundance: NA
d_gene: NA
v_gene: TRBV6-5
j_gene: TRBJ2-5

CDR3nt: TGCGCCAGCAGCACACAGGGTACTGAGCAGTTCTTC
CDR3aa: CASSTQGTEQFF
abundance: NA
d_gene: NA
v_gene: TRBV5-1
j_gene: TRBJ2-1

CDR3nt: TGTGCCTGGACCGACCCGGGGGGCATGAACACTGAAGCTTTCTTT
CDR3aa: CAWTDPGGMNTEAFF
abundance: few
d_gene: NA
v_gene: TRBV30
j_gene: TRBJ1-1

CDR3nt: TGTGCCAGCAGCGTAGGGCAGGGATTTGGTGAGCAGTTCTTC
CDR3aa: CASSVGQGFGEQFF
abundance: NA
d_gene: NA
v_gene: TRBV9
j_gene: TRBJ2-1

CDR3nt: TGTGCCACTAAAGTGGGAACGGGGGACTCAGATACGCAGTATTTT
CDR3aa: CATKVGTGDSDTQYF
abundance: NA
d_gene: NA
v_gene: TRBV28
j_gene: TRBJ2-3

CDR3nt: TGTGCCAGCAGTCCAGGGGTGAGCTATGGCTACACCTTC
CDR3aa: CASSPGVSYGYTF
abundance: few
d_gene: NA
v_gene: TRBV28
j_gene: TRBJ1-2

CDR3nt: TGTGCCTGGGGGGTGAGTGAAGCTTTCTTT
CDR3aa: CAWGVSEAFF
abundance: NA
d_gene: NA
v_gene: TRBV30
j_gene: TRBJ1-1

CDR3nt: TGTGCCAGTAGTACCGGGACAGGGGTCGGGGCCAACGTCCTGACTTTC
CDR3aa: CASSTGTGVGANVLTF
abundance: NA
d_gene: TRBD1
v_gene: TRBV19
j_gene: TRBJ2-6

CDR3nt: TGTGCCAGCAGTTTTTGGGGTCGGACAGGGGGAAACTCTGGAAACACCATATATTTT
CDR3aa: CASSFWGRTGGNSGNTIYF
abundance: NA
d_gene: TRBD1
v_gene: TRBV28
j_gene: TRBJ1-3

CDR3nt: TGTGCCAGCAGCTTCGGACAGGGGGGCACAGATACGCAGTATTTT
CDR3aa: CASSFGQGGTDTQYF
abundance: NA
d_gene: TRBD1
v_gene: TRBV7-8
j_gene: TRBJ2-3

CDR3nt: TGTGCCAGTAGTAAAGAGACTGACTCCCAAGAGACCCAGTACTTC
CDR3aa: CASSKETDSQETQYF
abundance: NA
d_gene: NA
v_gene: TRBV19
j_gene: TRBJ2-5

CDR3nt: TGTGCCAGCAGCCCCGGGACAGGGGGTGAGACCCAGTACTTC
CDR3aa: CASSPGTGGETQYF
abundance: NA
d_gene: TRBD1
v_gene: TRBV7-9
j_gene: TRBJ2-5